This is a list of T cell receptor beta chains from one sample in a study of cytomegalovirus exposure and HLA in healthy donors. Generated by immunoSEQ multiplex PCR, the TCRdb table keeps only in-frame clones and is missing some. This sample has over 150,000 clones; around 84% occur once, and the top ten carry around 5.6%. Material: PBMCs. Receptors originate from a woman between 35 and 50 years old in good health and CMV-seropositive. Each CDR3 is given with its conserved first and last residue. D genes are given only for firm matches. Clone size, where shown, is once, few, many, or a class for clones that have expanded.

CDR3	DNA	D	J	size	V	length
CASSLSPGMNTEAFF	TGTGCCAGCAGCTTATCCCCGGGTATGAACACTGAAGCTTTCTTT	NA	TRBJ1-1	NA	TRBV7-9	15
CASSPSGQGQETQYF	TGTGCCAGCAGCCCCTCCGGACAGGGCCAAGAGACCCAGTACTTC	TRBD1	TRBJ2-5	NA	TRBV5-6	15
CASSSYQFRGLNTEAFF	TGTGCCAGCAGCTCTTACCAGTTTCGGGGATTGAACACTGAAGCTTTCTTT	NA	TRBJ1-1	once	TRBV7-8	17
CASSPDGGGIYEQYF	TGTGCCAGCAGCCCGGACGGGGGGGGCATATACGAGCAGTACTTC	TRBD2	TRBJ2-7	NA	TRBV5-4	15
CASSPRLAETYEQYF	TGCGCCAGCAGCCCCCGGCTAGCGGAGACCTACGAGCAGTACTTC	TRBD2	TRBJ2-7	NA	TRBV5-1	15
CASSVHQGIMNTEAFF	TGTGCCAGCAGTGTCCATCAGGGAATCATGAACACTGAAGCTTTCTTT	NA	TRBJ1-1	NA	TRBV27	16
CSVGGGQGNYGYTF	TGCAGCGTTGGGGGGGGACAGGGGAACTATGGCTACACCTTC	TRBD1	TRBJ1-2	NA	TRBV29-1	14
CASSPGQGGQPQHF	TGTGCCAGCTCACCAGGCCAGGGAGGTCAGCCCCAGCATTTT	NA	TRBJ1-5	NA	TRBV18	14
CAWRGRTDTEAFF	TGTGCCTGGAGGGGGCGGACCGACACTGAAGCTTTCTTT	NA	TRBJ1-1	NA	TRBV30	13
CASSPRWGQKKSQFF	TGTGCCAGCAGTCCCCGGTGGGGACAGAAGAAGTCTCAGTTCTTC	TRBD1	TRBJ2-1	NA	TRBV27	15
CASSASYTDNEQFF	TGTGCCAGCAGTGCCTCCTACACAGACAATGAGCAGTTCTTC	NA	TRBJ2-1	few	TRBV6-1	14
CASSLKGSTEAFF	TGTGCCAGCAGCCTAAAAGGGAGCACTGAAGCTTTCTTT	NA	TRBJ1-1	once	TRBV7-8	13
CASSRTSGEYNEQFF	TGTGCCAGCAGTCGGACTAGCGGGGAATACAATGAGCAGTTCTTC	TRBD2	TRBJ2-1	NA	TRBV6-6	15
CASSLSLSGGYNEQFF	TGTGCCAGCAGCTTATCCCTTAGCGGGGGCTACAATGAGCAGTTCTTC	TRBD2	TRBJ2-1	NA	TRBV11-1	16
CASSPGQDRSYEQYF	TGTGCCAGCAGCCCCGGACAGGATCGTTCCTACGAGCAGTACTTC	TRBD1	TRBJ2-7	NA	TRBV7-2	15
CASSSEGGHGETQYF	TGTGCCAGCTCAAGTGAGGGCGGGCACGGAGAGACCCAGTACTTC	NA	TRBJ2-5	NA	TRBV18	15
CASGGGNTIYF	TGTGCCAGCGGAGGGGGAAACACCATATATTTT	NA	TRBJ1-3	NA	TRBV28	11
CASSRGLGLAGAEQFF	TGTGCCAGCAGCCGGGGACTAGGGTTGGCTGGGGCTGAGCAGTTCTTC	TRBD2	TRBJ2-1	once	TRBV7-9	16
CASSLQGFSEAFF	TGCGCCAGCAGCTTACAGGGTTTCTCTGAAGCTTTCTTT	NA	TRBJ1-1	NA	TRBV5-1	13
CAWRDTSGNLYEQYF	TGTGCCTGGAGGGATACTAGCGGCAACCTCTACGAGCAGTACTTC	TRBD2	TRBJ2-7	NA	TRBV30	15
CSVSLSYEQYF	TGCAGCGTTTCTTTATCCTACGAGCAGTACTTC	NA	TRBJ2-7	NA	TRBV29-1	11
CASSYSGQRGEQYF	TGTGCCAGCAGTTACTCGGGACAAAGGGGGGAGCAGTACTTC	NA	TRBJ2-7	NA	TRBV6-5	14
CASSPLAADPSGANVLTF	TGTGCCAGCTCACCCCTAGCGGCCGACCCCTCTGGGGCCAACGTCCTGACTTTC	TRBD2	TRBJ2-6	NA	TRBV18	18
CASSVGDSGTYEQYF	TGTGCCAGCAGCGTAGGGGATAGCGGGACCTACGAGCAGTACTTC	TRBD2	TRBJ2-7	NA	TRBV9	15
CASSLRLAYYEQYF	TGTGCCAGCAGCTTACGCCTGGCTTACTACGAGCAGTACTTC	NA	TRBJ2-7	once	TRBV7-2	14
CASSEGTAKTEKLFF	TGTGCCAGCAGCGAAGGGACAGCCAAAACAGAAAAACTGTTTTTT	TRBD1	TRBJ1-4	few	TRBV2	15
CASSPPGLAGVTDTQYF	TGTGCCAGCTCACCACCCGGACTAGCGGGAGTCACAGATACGCAGTATTTT	TRBD2	TRBJ2-3	once	TRBV18	17
CTSSHWAGGTHTQYF	NA	NA	TRBJ2-3	NA	TRBV1	15
CSVSFLAGGEFF	TGCAGCGTCTCTTTCCTAGCGGGGGGGGAGTTCTTC	TRBD2	TRBJ2-1	NA	TRBV29-1	12
CASSRGAGVSTDTQYF	TGTGCCAGCAGCCGGGGGGCGGGAGTCAGCACAGATACGCAGTATTTT	NA	TRBJ2-3	few	TRBV7-3	16
CASSSRGEAFF	TGTGCCAGCAGCTCCAGGGGTGAAGCTTTCTTT	NA	TRBJ1-1	NA	TRBV5-6	11
CASSLVDNNQPQHF	TGTGCCAGCAGCTTAGTGGACAACAATCAGCCCCAGCATTTT	NA	TRBJ1-5	NA	TRBV7-8	14
CSSSFQSDEAFF	TGTTCCAGCAGCTTTCAATCAGATGAAGCTTTCTTT	NA	TRBJ1-1	once	TRBV7-9	12
CAWSVGTSPTDTQYF	TGTGCCTGGAGTGTCGGGACTAGCCCCACAGATACGCAGTATTTT	TRBD2	TRBJ2-3	NA	TRBV30	15
CASSREVNTEAFF	TGTGCCAGCAGCCGGGAGGTGAACACTGAAGCTTTCTTT	NA	TRBJ1-1	NA	TRBV7-9	13
CASSPSGTNTGELFF	TGTGCCAGCAGTCCTAGCGGAACGAACACCGGGGAGCTGTTTTTT	TRBD2	TRBJ2-2	NA	TRBV6-1	15
CASSLSGRPPYNEQFF	TGTGCCAGCAGCTTAAGTGGGAGGCCACCTTACAATGAGCAGTTCTTC	NA	TRBJ2-1	NA	TRBV7-2	16
CASSFGKLGERGYTF	TGTGCCAGCAGCTTCGGAAAGCTTGGTGAGAGGGGCTACACCTTC	NA	TRBJ1-2	NA	TRBV9	15
CASSLRTGVSNQPQHF	TGTGCCAGCAGTTTAAGGACAGGGGTTAGCAATCAGCCCCAGCATTTT	TRBD1	TRBJ1-5	NA	TRBV28	16
CASTPGQGYNEQFF	TGTGCCAGCACACCGGGACAGGGCTACAATGAGCAGTTCTTC	TRBD1	TRBJ2-1	NA	TRBV2	14
CASSLGGLAGEDEQFF	TGTGCCAGCAGTTTAGGGGGACTAGCGGGAGAGGATGAGCAGTTCTTC	TRBD2	TRBJ2-1	NA	TRBV27	16
CASSPRGRATNEKLFF	TGTGCCAGCAGCCCCAGGGGGCGTGCAACTAATGAAAAACTGTTTTTT	TRBD1	TRBJ1-4	NA	TRBV7-2	16
CASSLRLNEKLFF	TGTGCCAGCAGTCTCAGACTTAATGAAAAACTGTTTTTT	NA	TRBJ1-4	NA	TRBV6-1	13
CATRKIAGGGTGELFF	TGTGCCACCAGAAAAATAGCGGGAGGGGGTACCGGGGAGCTGTTTTTT	TRBD2	TRBJ2-2	NA	TRBV15	16
CASSYTSGEYEQYF	TGTGCCAGCAGTTACACTAGCGGGGAATACGAGCAGTACTTC	TRBD2	TRBJ2-7	NA	TRBV6-5	14
CASMPGVGNEQFF	TGTGCCAGCATGCCGGGAGTGGGTAATGAGCAGTTCTTC	NA	TRBJ2-1	once	TRBV9	13
CSVLGRDRPYEQYF	TGCAGCGTCCTGGGCAGGGACAGACCCTACGAGCAGTACTTC	TRBD1	TRBJ2-7	NA	TRBV29-1	14
CASSQFDTGELFF	TGTGCCAGCAGCCAGTTTGACACCGGGGAGCTGTTTTTT	NA	TRBJ2-2	NA	TRBV9	13
CASSPRLAGEETQYF	TGTGCCAGCTCACCACGACTAGCGGGAGAGGAGACCCAGTACTTC	TRBD2	TRBJ2-5	NA	TRBV18	15
CASSPRRQQETQYF	TGTGCCAGCAGCCCACGCAGACAGCAAGAGACCCAGTACTTC	NA	TRBJ2-5	NA	TRBV5-4	14